One and the same sample provided the 25 T cell receptor beta chains below, sequenced in a study of T-cell memory formation after mild COVID-19. In TCRdb, the 5' RACE reads were re-called with MiXCR into one record per CDR3 protein. In the table there are hundreds of thousands of distinct CDR3 sequences, roughly an eighth of which are singletons. Sequenced material: PBMCs or a T cell subset sorted from them (not recorded which). The origin of the receptors is a man aged 18-30 years who had mild COVID-19 (a few samples of this study predate the infection). Cell type and time point are not known.

The V call is TRBV5-5, the J call TRBJ2-5; 7 nucleotides agree with TRBD2. J lost 7 bases, V lost 2 bases, and 14 bases had no gene match. Germline CDR1 reads SGHKS; CDR2 reads YYEKEE (reference sequence). The CDR3 sequence is 16 residues long. Here the CDR3 reads CASSFSGVGVAGTQYF. CDR3 bases: TGTGCCAGCAGCTTCAGCGGGGTGGGGGTGGCCGGGACCCAGTACTTC.

This clonotype was seen a handful of times. This sequence joins TRBV27 and TRBJ2-1; 12 positions agree with TRBD2. Per germline, CDR1 MNHEY and CDR2 SMNVEV (reference sequence). Trimming took 5 bases from V and 6 from J; bases not matched to a gene: 5. The CDR3 is made up of 15 amino acids. The CDR3 loop is CASSPTSGGGNEQFF. The CDR3 DNA sequence: TGTGCCAGCAGTCCGACTAGCGGGGGTGGCAATGAGCAGTTCTTC.

The V call is TRBV18, the J call TRBJ2-7, with D perhaps being TRBD1 or TRBD2 (5 bases each). This CDR3 region has 13 residues. V was trimmed by 4 bases and J by 3 bases, leaving 10 bases between them. Germline CDR1 KGHSH, CDR2 LQKENI. The DNA of the CDR3 is TGTGCCAGCTCACGAGGGGTTAACTACGAGCAGTACGTC. As protein: CASSRGVNYEQYV.

This clonotype has a handful of counts. The chain is built from TRBV28 and TRBJ2-5, with 9 positions matching TRBD1. Germline V gene data show CDR1 as MDHEN and CDR2 as SYDVKM. V lost 8 bases, J lost 7 bases, and 14 bases stayed unmatched. The CDR3 has 15 residues. CDR3: CASENPGTGTWTQYF. The DNA of the CDR3 is TGTGCCAGCGAGAATCCCGGGACAGGGACTTGGACCCAGTACTTC. Full variable domain (missing parts from reference TRBV28 and TRBJ2-5): DVKVTQSSRYLVKRTGEKVFLECVQDMDHENMFWYRQDPGLGLRLIYFSYDVKMKEKGDIPEGYSVSREKKERFSLILESASTNQTSMYLCASENPGTGTWTQYFGPGTRLLVL.

This clonotype turned up a few times. The rearrangement links TRBV5-1 to TRBJ1-1; D possibly corresponds to TRBD1 (5 bases). V was shortened by 1 base and J by 6 bases, with 10 bases between the two germline ends. The CDR3 loop spans 13 amino acids. Germline lookup yields CDR1 SGHRS and CDR2 YFSETQ. The CDR3 coding sequence is TGCGCCAGCAGCTTGATCATGGGACCTGAAGCTTTCTTT. Its protein product is CASSLIMGPEAFF.

This chain uses TRBV4-2 with TRBJ2-7; no reliable D call. Germline assignment: CDR1 LGHNA and CDR2 YNFKEQ. There are 13 residues in the CDR3. Trimming pared 4 bases from V and 5 bases from J, leaving 12 bases between. The DNA for the CDR3 is TGTGCCAGCAGCCCCCAGCATGGGGACGAGCAGTACGTC. Translating it yields CASSPQHGDEQYV.

The chain carries TRBV2 and TRBJ2-7; 7 nucleotides line up with TRBD2. Germline trimming cut 7 bases from V and 6 bases from J; bases unmatched to any gene: 3. Germline V gene sequence: CDR1 SNHLY, CDR2 FYNNEI. The CDR3 totals 11 residues. The CDR3 sequence: CASNREAEQYF. Written as DNA, the CDR3 is TGTGCCAGCAACCGGGAGGCCGAGCAGTACTTC.

CDR3 region: CASSGDPWLEAFF. In DNA, the CDR3 is TGTGCCAGCAGCGGCGACCCTTGGCTTGAAGCTTTCTTT. The chain uses TRBV6-6 and TRBJ1-1, with D unresolved. Trimming stripped 6 bases from V and 7 bases from J, with 15 bases between. Germline values: CDR1 MNHNY, CDR2 SVGAGI (reference sequence). The CDR3 totals 13 residues.

This chain uses TRBV4-3 with TRBJ1-6; 7 nucleotides align to TRBD1. CDR3 length: 18 residues. CDR1 is LGHNA, CDR2 YSLEER, per germline. V shed 0 bases, J shed 4 bases, and the junction held 9 bases outside the gene matches. The CDR3 DNA sequence: TGCGCCAGCAGCCAAGAGGGAGCAGACAGGGTGTATAATTCACCCCTCCACTTT. Its translation is CASSQEGADRVYNSPLHF.

A few counts support this clonotype. The chain carries TRBV6-4 and TRBJ2-7; 8 nucleotides line up with TRBD1. J was trimmed by 6 bases and V by 3 bases; bases with no gene match: 7. This CDR3 comprises 14 residues. Germline assignment: CDR1 MRHNA and CDR2 SNTAGT. CDR3 loop: CASSEDREVGEQYF. CDR3 bases: TGTGCCAGCAGTGAGGACAGGGAGGTTGGCGAGCAGTACTTC.

There are a few counts of this clonotype. This chain uses TRBV6-1 with TRBJ1-1; TRBD1 is a possible D gene (5 bases). V lost 1 base and J 6 bases, leaving 9 bases between the germline ends. The CDR3 is made up of 13 amino acids. CDR1 is MNHNS and CDR2 is SASEGT in the germline V gene. This chain's CDR3 is CASSEEAGPEAFF. The CDR3 DNA reads as TGTGCCAGCAGTGAAGAAGCGGGACCTGAAGCTTTCTTT.

This clonotype was seen a handful of times. The chain joins TRBV25-1 to TRBJ2-5; 8 bases are a match to TRBD2. The V segment lost 5 bases and the J segment 3 bases; nucleotides outside the gene matches: 20. The germline V gene encodes CDR1 MGHDK and CDR2 SYGVNS. This CDR3 is 19 amino acids long. CDR3 coding DNA: TGTGCCAGCAGTCACCCTGGGGGACTAGGCACCGTCCTCAAAGAGACCCAGTACTTC. Encoded protein: CASSHPGGLGTVLKETQYF.

V gene TRBV6-5 combines with J gene TRBJ1-2, with D perhaps matching TRBD1 (5 bases). The germline V and J ends were trimmed by 3 bases and 4 bases, with 12 bases remaining between them. CDR3 length equals 14 residues. Per the germline V gene, CDR1 is MNHEY and CDR2 is SVGAGI. DNA of the CDR3: TGTGCCAGCAGTTATCGGGGGAGACCCTATGGCTACACCTTC. It encodes CASSYRGRPYGYTF.

A few counts support this clonotype. The J gene is TRBJ1-2, the V gene TRBV6-5, with a weak D call TRBD1 (5 bases). Trimming left V 4 bases short and J 6 bases short, with 12 bases between. Germline assignment: CDR1 MNHEY and CDR2 SVGAGI. The CDR3 runs to 13 residues. CDR3 sequence reads: CASSSDSADGYTF. In DNA, the CDR3 is TGTGCCAGCAGTTCTGACAGTGCGGATGGCTACACCTTC.

V and J are TRBV7-6 and TRBJ2-2; 9 bases line up with TRBD2. The CDR3 runs 15 residues. Looked up from germline, CDR1 is SGHVS and CDR2 is FNYEAQ. V gave up 6 bases and J gave up 3 bases; unmatched junction bases: 5. The CDR3 here is CASRAGLADTGELFF. DNA of the CDR3: TGTGCCAGCAGGGCGGGACTAGCCGACACCGGGGAGCTGTTTTTT.

This clonotype was recorded a few times. The chain recombines TRBV12-5 with TRBJ2-7; no clear D. This CDR3 is built from 13 residues. The germline V gene encodes CDR1 LGHNT and CDR2 FRNRAP. V was cut by 2 bases and J by 4 bases, with 9 bases left in between. CDR3 bases: TGTGCTAGTGGTTTGTTTCTGGGGTACGAGCAGTACTTC. This sequence encodes CASGLFLGYEQYF.

The chain employs TRBV7-9 and TRBJ1-2; TRBD1 is a possible D gene (5 bases). The length of the CDR3 is 16 residues. Germline-derived CDR1 and CDR2 are SEHNR and FQNEAQ (reference sequence). V was shortened by 2 bases and J by 4 bases, with 17 bases between the two germline ends. The CDR3 loop reads CASSLKGRGPVYGYTF. Written as DNA, the CDR3 is TGTGCCAGCAGCTTAAAAGGGCGGGGACCCGTCTATGGCTACACCTTC.

The gene calls are TRBV6-5 and TRBJ1-1; D gene ambiguous. This CDR3 has 14 residues. V was pared by 0 bases and J by 6 bases, with 11 bases between. The germline V gene has CDR1 MNHEY and CDR2 SVGAGI. As DNA, the CDR3 is TGTGCCAGCAGTTACTCCGGGCTACTCCCTGAAGCTTTCTTT. Translating gives CASSYSGLLPEAFF.

This clonotype has a handful of counts. The J gene is TRBJ2-3, the V gene TRBV5-6; D unclear. CDR1 is SGHDT and CDR2 is YYEEEE in the germline V gene. Trimming cost V 2 bases and J 4 bases, with 8 bases left between them. The CDR3 covers 13 residues. DNA of the CDR3: TGTGCCAGCAGCTTTAATCGGGCAGATACGCAGTATTTT. Translated, it gives CASSFNRADTQYF.

This clonotype came up a few times. The J gene is TRBJ2-5, the V gene TRBV7-6; 8 bases fit TRBD2. CDR3 length equals 14 residues. Germline values: CDR1 SGHVS, CDR2 FNYEAQ. V dropped 3 bases and J dropped 5; count of bases not matched to a gene: 5. The CDR3 nucleotides read TGTGCCAGCAGCTTCACTAGCGGAGGGGAGACCCAGTACTTC. This codes for CASSFTSGGETQYF.

V usage is TRBV20-1 and J usage is TRBJ2-1, with D tentatively TRBD2 (5 bases). The germline gives CDR1 DFQATT, CDR2 SNEGSKA (reference sequence). The CDR3 extends over 13 amino acids. Trimming took off 3 bases at V and 2 bases at J, with 8 bases between the two ends. The CDR3 reads CSARRVTYNEQFF. In DNA form, the CDR3 reads TGCAGTGCTAGGAGGGTTACCTACAATGAGCAGTTCTTC.

The chain recombines TRBV7-3 with TRBJ2-2; D gene ambiguous. There are 16 residues in the CDR3. Trimming cost V 1 base and J 0 bases, with 9 bases left between them. The germline V gene has CDR1 SGHTA and CDR2 FQGTGA. In nucleotides, the CDR3 is TGTGCCAGCAGCTTAATGGGGAACGCGAACACCGGGGAGCTGTTTTTT. Translating it yields CASSLMGNANTGELFF. The full variable domain, completed using reference TRBV7-3 and TRBJ2-2, is GAGVSQTPSNKVTEKGKYVELRCDPISGHTALYWYRQSLGQGPEFLIYFQGTGAADDSGLPNDRFFAVRPEGSVSTLKIQRTERGDSAVYLCASSLMGNANTGELFFGEGSRLTVL.

This chain connects TRBV12-3 or TRBV12-4 to TRBJ1-1, with 9 nucleotides matching TRBD1. CDR3 length equals 16 residues. The junction had 6 bases not matched to a gene; V was cut back by 3 bases and J by 1 base. The CDR3 loop reads CASSFGQGLGNTEAFF. As DNA, the CDR3 is TGTGCCAGCAGTTTCGGACAGGGGCTGGGGAACACTGAAGCTTTCTTT.

This clonotype was seen repeatedly, ten times or more. The rearrangement joins TRBV6-2 or TRBV6-3 to TRBJ2-7, with 7 bases matching TRBD1. The trim removed 0 bases at V and 6 bases at J, leaving 8 bases unmatched. The CDR3 is made up of 15 amino acids. CDR1 is MNHEY, CDR2 SVGEGT, per germline. The CDR3 nucleotides read TGTGCCAGCAGTTACTCCCCTAAAGGGGGCATCGAGCAGTACGTC. Its translation: CASSYSPKGGIEQYV.

This clonotype turned up a few times. A much more abundant neighbour one base away suggests this may be a read error. The chain joins TRBV6-2 or TRBV6-3 to TRBJ2-2, with D possibly TRBD1 on 6 matching bases. Trimming cost V 5 bases and J 4 bases, with 8 bases left between them. Germline V gene lookup returns CDR1 MNHEY and CDR2 SVGEGT. The CDR3 has 13 residues. CDR3 region: CASSTGTTGELFF. CDR3 nucleotides: TGTGCCAGCAGTACAGGGACCACCGGGGAGCTGTTTTTT.